The clone carrying this TCR beta chain was seen just once. Its antigen remains unidentified. The data belong to a study of cytomegalovirus exposure and HLA in healthy donors. The CDR3 spans 15 residues. Germline loops: CDR1 LNHDA, CDR2 SQIVND (reference sequence). The ends lost 3 bases at V and 2 bases at J; junction bases unmatched: 7. General observations from the study: Most TCR sequences were uncommon, yet certain public TCRs appeared in many donors. According to a later analysis, donors in an Asian-associated ancestry cluster reportedly had fewer N-insertions than the roughly 640-donor mean.

The primer mix had 60 Vbeta and 13 Jbeta primers. Clones were read by immunoSEQ multiplex PCR, and TCRdb kept only the in-frame ones, dropping some. The table has 200,000 to 250,000 clones, about 82% seen once. The sequencing sample was made of PBMCs. This receptor was obtained from a man aged 25-45 years in good health and CMV-seronegative. The genes are TRBV19 and TRBJ2-7; 7 bases are shared with TRBD2. As DNA, the CDR3 is TGTGCCAGTAGTATCGGGGGGTCGGGCGCCTACGAGCAGTACTTC. This translates into CASSIGGSGAYEQYF.